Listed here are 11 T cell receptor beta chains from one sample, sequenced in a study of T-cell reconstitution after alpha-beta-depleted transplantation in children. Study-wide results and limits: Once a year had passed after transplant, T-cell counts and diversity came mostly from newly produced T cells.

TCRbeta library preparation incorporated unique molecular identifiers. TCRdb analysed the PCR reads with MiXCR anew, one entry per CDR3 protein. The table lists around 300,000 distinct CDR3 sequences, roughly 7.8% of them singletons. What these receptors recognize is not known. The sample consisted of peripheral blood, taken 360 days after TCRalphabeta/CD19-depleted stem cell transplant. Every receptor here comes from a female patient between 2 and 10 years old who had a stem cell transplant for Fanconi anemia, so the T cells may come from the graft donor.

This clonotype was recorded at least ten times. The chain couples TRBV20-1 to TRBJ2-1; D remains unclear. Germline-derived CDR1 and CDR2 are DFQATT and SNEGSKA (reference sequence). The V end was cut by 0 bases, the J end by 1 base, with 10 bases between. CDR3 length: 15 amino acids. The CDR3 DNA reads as TGCAGTGCTAGAGATGGAAAACCTTCCTACAATGAGCAGTTCTTC. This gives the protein CSARDGKPSYNEQFF.

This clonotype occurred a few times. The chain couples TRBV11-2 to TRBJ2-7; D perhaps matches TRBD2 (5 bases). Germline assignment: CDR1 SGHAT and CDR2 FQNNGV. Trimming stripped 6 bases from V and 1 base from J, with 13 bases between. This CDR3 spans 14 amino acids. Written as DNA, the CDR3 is TGTGCCAGCAGGCGGGCCGGCTTTTCCTACGAGCAGTACGTC. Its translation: CASRRAGFSYEQYV.

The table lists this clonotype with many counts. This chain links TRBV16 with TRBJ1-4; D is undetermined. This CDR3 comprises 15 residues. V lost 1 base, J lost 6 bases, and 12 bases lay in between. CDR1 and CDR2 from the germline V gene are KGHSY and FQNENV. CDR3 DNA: TGTGCCAGCAGCCAATGGGCAGAAGCAGATGAAAAACTGTTTTTT. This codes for CASSQWAEADEKLFF. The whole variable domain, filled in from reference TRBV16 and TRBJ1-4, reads GEEVAQTPKHLVRGEGQKAKLYCAPIKGHSYVFWYQQVLKNEFKFLISFQNENVFDETGMPKERFSAKCLPNSPCSLEIQATKLEDSAVYFCASSQWAEADEKLFFGSGTQLSVL.

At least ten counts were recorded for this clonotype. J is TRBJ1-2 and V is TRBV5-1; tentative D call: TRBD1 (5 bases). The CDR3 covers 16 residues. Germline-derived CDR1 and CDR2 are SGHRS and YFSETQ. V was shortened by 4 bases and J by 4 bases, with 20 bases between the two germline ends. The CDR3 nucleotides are TGCGCCAGCAGCGTCGGATCAGGCGACAGATCCTATGGCTACACCTTC. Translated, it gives CASSVGSGDRSYGYTF.

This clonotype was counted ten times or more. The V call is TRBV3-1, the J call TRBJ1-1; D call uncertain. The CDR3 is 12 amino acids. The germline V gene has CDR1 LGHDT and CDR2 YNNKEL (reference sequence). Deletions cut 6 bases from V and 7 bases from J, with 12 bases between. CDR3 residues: CASSPDGYEAFF. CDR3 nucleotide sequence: TGTGCCAGCAGTCCCGACGGCTATGAAGCTTTCTTT. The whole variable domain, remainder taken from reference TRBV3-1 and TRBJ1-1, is DTAVSQTPKYLVTQMGNDKSIKCEQNLGHDTMYWYKQDSKKFLKIMFSYNNKELIINETVPNRFSPKSPDKAHLNLHINSLELGDSAVYFCASSPDGYEAFFGQGTRLTVV.

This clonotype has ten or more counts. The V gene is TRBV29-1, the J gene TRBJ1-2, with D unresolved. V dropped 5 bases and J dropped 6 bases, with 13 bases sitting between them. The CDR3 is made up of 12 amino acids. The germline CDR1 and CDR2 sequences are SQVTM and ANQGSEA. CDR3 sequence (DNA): TGCAGCGTTTATACAGAGCGTCATGGCTACACCTTC. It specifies CSVYTERHGYTF.

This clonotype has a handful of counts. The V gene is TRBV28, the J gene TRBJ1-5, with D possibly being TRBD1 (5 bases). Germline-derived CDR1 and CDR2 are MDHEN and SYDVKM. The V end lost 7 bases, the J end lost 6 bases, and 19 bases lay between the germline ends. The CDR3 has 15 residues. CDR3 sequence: CASKLYRGLVQPQHF. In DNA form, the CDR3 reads TGTGCCAGCAAATTATATAGGGGCCTGGTTCAGCCCCAGCATTTT.

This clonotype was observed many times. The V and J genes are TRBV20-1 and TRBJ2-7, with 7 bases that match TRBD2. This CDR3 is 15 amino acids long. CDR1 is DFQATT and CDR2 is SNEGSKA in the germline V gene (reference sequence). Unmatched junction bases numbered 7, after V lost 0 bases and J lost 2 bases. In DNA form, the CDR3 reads TGCAGTGCTAGAGATGGGGGGGGTGAGCCCTACGAGCAGTACTTC. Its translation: CSARDGGGEPYEQYF.

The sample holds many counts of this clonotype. The CDR3 coding sequence is TGTGCCAGCAGCGCCAGGCCCGGGGAGCTGTTTTTT. This translates into CASSARPGELFF. The chain has TRBV12-3 or TRBV12-4 and TRBJ2-2; the D is unclear. The V and J ends lost 6 bases and 6 bases respectively, with 8 bases between them. CDR3 length: 12 residues.

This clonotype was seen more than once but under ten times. The CDR3 is CASSLWGLGQIAKNIQYF. Here the CDR3 DNA reads TGTGCCAGCAGTTTATGGGGACTAGGTCAAATAGCCAAAAACATTCAGTACTTC. The V gene is TRBV28, the J gene TRBJ2-4, with TRBD2 identical over 8 bases. Germline V gene data show CDR1 as MDHEN and CDR2 as SYDVKM. This CDR3 is built from 18 residues. With V trimmed by 0 bases and J by 0 bases, 7 bases remained unmatched.

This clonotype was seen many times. The CDR3 is CASRADDGKTQYF. The CDR3 DNA follows: TGTGCCAGCCGGGCGGACGATGGGAAGACCCAGTACTTC. This rearrangement joins TRBV12-3 or TRBV12-4 to TRBJ2-5; D uncertain. This CDR3 is built from 13 residues. The V and J ends lost 8 bases and 6 bases respectively, with 16 bases between them.